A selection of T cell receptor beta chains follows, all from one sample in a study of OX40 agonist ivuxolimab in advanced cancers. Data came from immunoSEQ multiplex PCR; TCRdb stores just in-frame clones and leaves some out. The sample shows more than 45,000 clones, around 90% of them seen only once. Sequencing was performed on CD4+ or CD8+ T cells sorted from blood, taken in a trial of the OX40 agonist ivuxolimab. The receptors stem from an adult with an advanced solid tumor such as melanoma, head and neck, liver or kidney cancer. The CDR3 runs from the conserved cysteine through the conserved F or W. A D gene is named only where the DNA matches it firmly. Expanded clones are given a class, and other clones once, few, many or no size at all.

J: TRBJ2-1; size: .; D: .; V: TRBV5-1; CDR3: CASSLGQGGEQFF; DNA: TGCGCCAGCAGCTTGGGGCAGGGGGGCGAGCAGTTCTTC
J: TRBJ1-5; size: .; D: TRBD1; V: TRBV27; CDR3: CASSQTTGGANQPQHF; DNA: TGTGCCAGCAGTCAAACAACAGGGGGCGCAAATCAGCCCCAGCATTTT
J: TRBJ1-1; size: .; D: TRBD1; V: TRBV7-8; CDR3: CASSSLGGTGMNTEAFF; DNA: TGTGCCAGCAGCTCTCTAGGGGGGACAGGCATGAACACTGAAGCTTTCTTT
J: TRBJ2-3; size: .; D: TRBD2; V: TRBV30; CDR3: CAWSEWTSGGRNYTDTQYF; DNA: TGTGCCTGGAGCGAATGGACTAGCGGGGGCCGCAACTACACAGATACGCAGTATTTT
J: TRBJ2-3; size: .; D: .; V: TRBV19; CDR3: CASSILIKGGTDTQYF; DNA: TGTGCCAGTAGTATCTTAATTAAGGGGGGCACAGATACGCAGTATTTT
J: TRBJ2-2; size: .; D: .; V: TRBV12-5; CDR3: CASGLVDPSTNTGELFF; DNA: TGTGCTAGTGGTTTGGTAGACCCCTCAACGAACACCGGGGAGCTGTTTTTT
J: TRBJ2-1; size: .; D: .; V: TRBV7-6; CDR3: CASTLEEFSYNEQFF; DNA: TGTGCCAGCACCCTTGAGGAATTCTCCTACAATGAGCAGTTCTTC
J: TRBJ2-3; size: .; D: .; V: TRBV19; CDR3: CASKWGATDTDTQYF; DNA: TGTGCCAGTAAATGGGGGGCAACTGACACAGATACGCAGTATTTT
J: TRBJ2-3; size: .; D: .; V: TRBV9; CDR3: CASGKRDSTDTQYF; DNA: TGTGCCAGCGGGAAGAGGGATAGCACAGATACGCAGTATTTT
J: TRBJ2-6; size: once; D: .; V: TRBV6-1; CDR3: CASLAGANVLTF; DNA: TGTGCCAGCTTGGCTGGGGCCAACGTCCTGACTTTC
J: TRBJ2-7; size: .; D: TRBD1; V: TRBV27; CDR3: CASSSTGFEQYF; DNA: TGTGCCAGCAGTTCGACAGGGTTCGAGCAGTACTTC
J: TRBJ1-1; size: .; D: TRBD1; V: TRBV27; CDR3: CASSQETGIVPAFF; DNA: TGTGCCAGCAGCCAAGAGACAGGGATCGTCCCAGCTTTCTTT
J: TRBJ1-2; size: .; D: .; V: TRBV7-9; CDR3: CASSRLNYGYTF; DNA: TGTGCCAGCAGCCGCCTTAACTATGGCTACACCTTC
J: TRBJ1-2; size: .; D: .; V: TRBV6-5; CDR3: CASSYTGGDGYTF; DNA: TGTGCCAGCAGTTACACAGGAGGAGATGGCTACACCTTC
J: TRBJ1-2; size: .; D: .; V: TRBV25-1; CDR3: CASSESGDANYGYTF; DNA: TGTGCCAGCAGTGAATCGGGGGATGCTAACTATGGCTACACCTTC
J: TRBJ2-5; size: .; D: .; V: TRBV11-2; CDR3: CASSSTGPQETQYF; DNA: TGTGCCAGCAGCTCTACAGGGCCACAAGAGACCCAGTACTTC
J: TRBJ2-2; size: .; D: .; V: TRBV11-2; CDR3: CASEGHGTGELFF; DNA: TGTGCCAGCGAGGGTCATGGCACCGGGGAGCTGTTTTTT
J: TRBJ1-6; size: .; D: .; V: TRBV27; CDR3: CATRSYNSPLHF; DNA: TGTGCCACCCGGAGCTATAATTCACCCCTCCACTTT
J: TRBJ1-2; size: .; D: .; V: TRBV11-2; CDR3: CASSLDRASYGYTF; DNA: TGTGCCAGCAGCTTAGACAGGGCCAGCTATGGCTACACCTTC
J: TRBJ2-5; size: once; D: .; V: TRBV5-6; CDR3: CASSQDGHQETQYF; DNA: TGTGCCAGCAGCCAAGATGGACACCAAGAGACCCAGTACTTC
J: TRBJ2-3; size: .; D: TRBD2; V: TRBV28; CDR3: CASSTTHGAGGVTDTQYF; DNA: TGTGCCAGCAGTACCACACACGGAGCGGGGGGAGTCACAGATACGCAGTATTTT
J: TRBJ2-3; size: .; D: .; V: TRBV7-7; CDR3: CASSSGLSDTQYF; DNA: TGTGCTAGCAGCTCGGGGCTTTCAGATACGCAGTATTTT
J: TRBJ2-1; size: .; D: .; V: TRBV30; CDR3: CAWSVGTADNEQFF; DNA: TGTGCCTGGAGTGTTGGGACGGCAGACAATGAGCAGTTCTTC
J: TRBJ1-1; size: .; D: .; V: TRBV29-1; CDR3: CSVMTGNTEAFF; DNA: TGCAGCGTCATGACAGGCAACACTGAAGCTTTCTTT
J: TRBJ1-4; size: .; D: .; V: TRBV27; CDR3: CASSLSGGHNEKLFF; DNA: TGTGCCAGCAGTTTATCTGGGGGGCACAATGAAAAACTGTTTTTT
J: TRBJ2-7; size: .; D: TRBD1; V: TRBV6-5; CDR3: CASRTGTGGREQYF; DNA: TGTGCCAGCAGAACCGGGACAGGGGGGCGCGAGCAGTACTTC
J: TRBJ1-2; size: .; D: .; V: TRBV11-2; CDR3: CASSLGRVGYTF; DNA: TGTGCCAGCAGCTTAGGGAGGGTTGGCTACACCTTC
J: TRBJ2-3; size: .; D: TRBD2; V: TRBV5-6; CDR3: CASSGSLAGVGTDTQYF; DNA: TGTGCCAGCAGTGGGAGCCTAGCGGGGGTGGGCACAGATACGCAGTATTTT
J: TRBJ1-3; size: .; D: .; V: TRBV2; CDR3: CASSENAGNTIYF; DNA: TGTGCCAGCAGTGAAAATGCTGGAAACACCATATATTTT
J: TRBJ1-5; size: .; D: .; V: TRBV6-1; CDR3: CASSERAANIGVGNQPQHF; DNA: TGTGCCAGCAGTGAAAGGGCAGCAAATATCGGGGTAGGCAATCAGCCCCAGCATTTT
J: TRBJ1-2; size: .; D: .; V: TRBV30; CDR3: CACTGTGTTPVYGYTF; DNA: TGTGCCTGCACCGGAACCGGGACAACCCCCGTCTATGGCTACACCTTC
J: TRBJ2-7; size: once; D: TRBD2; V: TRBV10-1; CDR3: CASSESGGAGEQYF; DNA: TGCGCCAGCAGCGAAAGCGGGGGGGCGGGTGAGCAGTACTTC
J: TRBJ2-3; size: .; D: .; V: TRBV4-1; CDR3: CASSQEMGFTDTQYF; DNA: TGCGCCAGCAGCCAAGAAATGGGGTTCACAGATACGCAGTATTTT
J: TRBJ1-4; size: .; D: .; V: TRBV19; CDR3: CASTLGVQTTF; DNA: TGTGCCAGTACCCTCGGTGTGCAAACCACCTTT
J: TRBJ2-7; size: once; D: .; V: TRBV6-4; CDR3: CASSDGNEQYF; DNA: TGTGCCAGCAGCGACGGGAACGAGCAGTACTTC
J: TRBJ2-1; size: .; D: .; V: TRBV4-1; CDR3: CASSQGPEIGNEQFF; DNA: TGCGCCAGCAGCCAAGGACCAGAGATTGGCAATGAGCAGTTCTTC
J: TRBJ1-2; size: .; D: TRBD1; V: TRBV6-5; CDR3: CASSYYTGAHYGYTF; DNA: TGTGCCAGCAGTTACTACACAGGGGCCCACTATGGCTACACCTTC
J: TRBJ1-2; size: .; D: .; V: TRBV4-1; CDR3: CASSQDSGVRGGYTF; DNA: TGCGCCAGCAGCCAAGATTCCGGGGTGCGAGGGGGCTACACCTTC
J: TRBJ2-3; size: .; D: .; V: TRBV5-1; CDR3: CASSFSGGVGDTQYF; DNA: TGCGCCAGCAGCTTTTCAGGGGGGGTTGGAGATACGCAGTATTTT
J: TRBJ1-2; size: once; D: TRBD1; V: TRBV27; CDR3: CASSPTGTGGLGCYTF; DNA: TGTGCCAGCAGTCCCACAGGGACAGGCGGCCTTGGGTGCTACACCTTC
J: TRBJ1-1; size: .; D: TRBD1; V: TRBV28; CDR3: CASSPTDRGPILAFF; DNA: TGTGCCAGCAGTCCCACGGACAGGGGGCCAATTCTGGCTTTCTTT
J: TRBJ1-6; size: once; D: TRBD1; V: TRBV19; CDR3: CASTAGQGAVGNSPLHF; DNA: TGTGCCAGCACCGCGGGACAGGGGGCTGTTGGTAATTCACCCCTCCACTTT
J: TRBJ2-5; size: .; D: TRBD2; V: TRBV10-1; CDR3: CASSDLSAGPWETQYF; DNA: TGCGCCAGCAGTGACCTTTCAGCGGGGCCTTGGGAGACCCAGTACTTC
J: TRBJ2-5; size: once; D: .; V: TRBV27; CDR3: CASSLSRRVLQETQYF; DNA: TGTGCCAGCAGTTTATCGCGCAGGGTTCTTCAAGAGACCCAGTACTTC
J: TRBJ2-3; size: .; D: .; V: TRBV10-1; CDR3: CASSESRPTDTQYF; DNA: TGCGCCAGCAGTGAGTCCCGACCCACAGATACGCAGTATTTT
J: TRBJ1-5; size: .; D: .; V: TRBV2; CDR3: CASRATDTSNQPQHF; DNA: TGTGCCAGCAGGGCGACGGACACGAGCAATCAGCCCCAGCATTTT